Listed below are T cell receptor beta chains from one sample, sequenced in a study of shared T cell receptors in the human thymus. Clones were read by immunoSEQ multiplex PCR, and TCRdb kept only the in-frame ones, dropping some. The sample includes some 660,000 clones, over 75% of them seen just once. Another study also made use of these data, one on human thymus T cells.

The specimen was thymocytes. These receptors all come from a boy younger than two with a congenital heart defect. The CDR3 runs from the conserved cysteine through the conserved F or W. Each record gives: clone size, J gene, V gene, D gene, CDR3 DNA, CDR3 protein. The D gene is left open where the match is weak. Not every row has a clone size; where given, it reads once, few, many or a size class.

abundance: .
j_gene: TRBJ2-3
v_gene: TRBV19
d_gene: .
CDR3nt: TGTGCCAGTAGGCAAAGAGGCACAGATACGCAGTATTTT
CDR3aa: CASRQRGTDTQYF

abundance: .
j_gene: TRBJ2-5
v_gene: TRBV30
d_gene: .
CDR3nt: TGTGCCTGGAGTGTACAAGTGTGGCCGGGGTGGGAGACCCAGTACTTC
CDR3aa: CAWSVQVWPGWETQYF

abundance: once
j_gene: TRBJ2-1
v_gene: TRBV5-1
d_gene: TRBD2
CDR3nt: TGCGCCAGCAGTTCGACCTCCGGGACTAGCGGGGGATCGCACAATGAGCAGTTCTTC
CDR3aa: CASSSTSGTSGGSHNEQFF

abundance: .
j_gene: TRBJ1-4
v_gene: TRBV6-5
d_gene: .
CDR3nt: TGTGCCAGCAGTTACTCACGATACGGAAAACTGTTTTTT
CDR3aa: CASSYSRYGKLFF

abundance: .
j_gene: TRBJ2-7
v_gene: TRBV28
d_gene: TRBD2
CDR3nt: TGTGCCAGCAGGCGGACTAGCGGAGTCGAGCAGTACTTC
CDR3aa: CASRRTSGVEQYF

abundance: .
j_gene: TRBJ1-2
v_gene: TRBV7-9
d_gene: TRBD1
CDR3nt: TGTGCCAGCAGCTTAGTGGTATCGGACAGGGATTATGGCTACACCTTC
CDR3aa: CASSLVVSDRDYGYTF

abundance: .
j_gene: TRBJ1-1
v_gene: TRBV7-3
d_gene: .
CDR3nt: TGTGCCAGCAGCTTAGGAGGCCCCGGGGAGACTGAAGCTTTCTTT
CDR3aa: CASSLGGPGETEAFF

abundance: .
j_gene: TRBJ1-1
v_gene: TRBV20-1
d_gene: .
CDR3nt: TGCAGTGTCGCAGGGAACACTGAAGCTTTCTTT
CDR3aa: CSVAGNTEAFF

abundance: .
j_gene: TRBJ1-1
v_gene: TRBV11-2
d_gene: TRBD1
CDR3nt: TGTGCCAGCAGCTCACCGGGACAGGGGGCGGCTGAAGCTTTCTTT
CDR3aa: CASSSPGQGAAEAFF

abundance: .
j_gene: TRBJ2-2
v_gene: TRBV12-5
d_gene: TRBD1
CDR3nt: TGTGCTAGTGCCCTTATAACGACAGGGCAAACCGGGGAGCTGTTTTTT
CDR3aa: CASALITTGQTGELFF

abundance: .
j_gene: TRBJ1-1
v_gene: TRBV15
d_gene: TRBD1
CDR3nt: TGTGCCACCACCTTTAAACAGGGGGATAACGCTGAAGCTTTCTTT
CDR3aa: CATTFKQGDNAEAFF

abundance: .
j_gene: TRBJ2-3
v_gene: TRBV7-2
d_gene: .
CDR3nt: TGTGCCAGCAGCTTAGGAGCTGGTGATACGCAGTATTTT
CDR3aa: CASSLGAGDTQYF

abundance: .
j_gene: TRBJ1-5
v_gene: TRBV27
d_gene: TRBD1
CDR3nt: TGTGCCAGCAGAAGACAGGGAAATTTCTTGTATAGCAATCAGCCCCAGCATTTT
CDR3aa: CASRRQGNFLYSNQPQHF

abundance: .
j_gene: TRBJ2-4
v_gene: TRBV10-2
d_gene: .
CDR3nt: TGCGCCAGCAGTGGACAGGTATTAGCCAAAAACATTCAGTACTTC
CDR3aa: CASSGQVLAKNIQYF

abundance: once
j_gene: TRBJ2-1
v_gene: TRBV27
d_gene: TRBD2
CDR3nt: TGTGCCAGCAGTTCACGGGAGGGGAATAATGAGCAGTTCTTC
CDR3aa: CASSSREGNNEQFF

abundance: .
j_gene: TRBJ2-1
v_gene: TRBV2
d_gene: .
CDR3nt: TGTGCCAGCAGCTCGACAGGCACGAATGAGCAGTTCTTC
CDR3aa: CASSSTGTNEQFF